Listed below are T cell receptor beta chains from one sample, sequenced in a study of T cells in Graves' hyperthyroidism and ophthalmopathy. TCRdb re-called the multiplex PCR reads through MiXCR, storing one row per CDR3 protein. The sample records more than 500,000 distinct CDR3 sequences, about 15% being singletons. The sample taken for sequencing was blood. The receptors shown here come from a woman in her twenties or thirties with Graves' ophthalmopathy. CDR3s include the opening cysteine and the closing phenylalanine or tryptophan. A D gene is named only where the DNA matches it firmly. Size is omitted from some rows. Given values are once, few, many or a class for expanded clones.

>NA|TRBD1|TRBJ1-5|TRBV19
TGTGCCAGTAGTATACTCGGGACAGTCAGATGGGGTCAGCCCCAGCATTTT
CASSILGTVRWGQPQHF
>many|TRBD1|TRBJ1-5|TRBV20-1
TGCAGTGCTTCCGACAGGGAGGGCCTCGCCGCCGTATTACATAGCAATCAGCCCCAGCATTTT
CSASDREGLAAVLHSNQPQHF
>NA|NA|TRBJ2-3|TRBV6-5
TGTGCCAGCAGTTACGGTAATGATTTGAGCACAGATACGCAGTATTTT
CASSYGNDLSTDTQYF
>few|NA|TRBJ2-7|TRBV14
TGTGCCAGCAGCCAAGTGCCGCTCGAGCAGTACTTC
CASSQVPLEQYF
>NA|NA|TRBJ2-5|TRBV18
TGTGCCAGCTCACCCTTCTATCAAGAGACCCAGTACTTC
CASSPFYQETQYF
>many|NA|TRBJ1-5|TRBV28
TGTGCCAGCAGGGGCTATGACATATCCCAGCCCCAGCATTTT
CASRGYDISQPQHF
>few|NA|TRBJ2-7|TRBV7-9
TGTGCCAGCAGCCAACCCACAAGGGGGGAGGCAGGGGGCTACGAGCAGTACTTC
CASSQPTRGEAGGYEQYF
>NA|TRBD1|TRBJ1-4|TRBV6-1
TGTGCCAGCAGCACAGGGGGAACTAATGAAAAACTGTTTTTT
CASSTGGTNEKLFF
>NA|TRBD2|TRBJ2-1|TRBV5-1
TGCGCCAGCAGCTTTGGGGGACTAGCGGGAGGAGTCTCCTACAATGAGCAGTTCTTC
CASSFGGLAGGVSYNEQFF
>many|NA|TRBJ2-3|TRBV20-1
TGCAGTGCCCCGTTGCTAACAACAGATACGCAGTATTTT
CSAPLLTTDTQYF
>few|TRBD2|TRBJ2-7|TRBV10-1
TGCGCCAGGGGGGGACTAGCGACCTACGGGCAGTACTTC
CARGGLATYGQYF
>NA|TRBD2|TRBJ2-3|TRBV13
TGTGCCAGCAGCTTATGGGGAGCGGGAGGGCCTTCCACCGACTTCACAGATACGCAGTATTTT
CASSLWGAGGPSTDFTDTQYF
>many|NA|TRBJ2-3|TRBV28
TGTGCCAGCAGTTATGTAGATACGCAGTATTTT
CASSYVDTQYF
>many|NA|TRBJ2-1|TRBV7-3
TGTGCCAGCGGCGGCATGCACAATGAGCAGTTCTTC
CASGGMHNEQFF
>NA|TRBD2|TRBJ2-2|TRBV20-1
TGCAGTGCCACCGGGCTAGCGGACACCGGGGAGCTGTTTTTT
CSATGLADTGELFF
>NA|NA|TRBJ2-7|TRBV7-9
TGTGCCAGCAGCTTAGACGTAGGGGCCACCTACGAGCAGTACTTC
CASSLDVGATYEQYF
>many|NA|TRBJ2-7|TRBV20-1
TGCAGTGCTAGGGGACTTACCTACGAGCAGTACTTC
CSARGLTYEQYF
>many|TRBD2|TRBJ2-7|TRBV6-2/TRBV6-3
TGTGCCAGCAGACAGGGACTAGCGAGGAACTACGAGCAGTACTTC
CASRQGLARNYEQYF
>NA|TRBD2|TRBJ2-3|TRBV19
TGTGCCAGTATTGAAGCTAGCGGGAGAGGGGCGCAGTATTTT
CASIEASGRGAQYF
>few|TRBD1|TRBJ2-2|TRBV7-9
TGTGCCCGAGGGCCGGACAGGGGGCGCGGCACCGGGGAGCTGTTTTTT
CARGPDRGRGTGELFF
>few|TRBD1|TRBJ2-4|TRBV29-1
TGCAGCGTTGAAGGGGACAGGGGAAACATTCAGTACTTC
CSVEGDRGNIQYF
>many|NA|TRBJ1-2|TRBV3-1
TGTGCCAGCAGCGCCTTGGATGGCTACACCTTC
CASSALDGYTF
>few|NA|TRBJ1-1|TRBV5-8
TGTGCCAGCAGCTCTGCGAGGGGAACTGAAGCTTTCTTT
CASSSARGTEAFF
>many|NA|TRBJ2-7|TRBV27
TGTGCCAGCAGTTTAATTTCAGGGTTCCACGAGCAGTACTTC
CASSLISGFHEQYF
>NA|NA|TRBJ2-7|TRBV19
TGTGCCAGTAGTATGAGCTGGCGAGCGACCTACGAGCAGTACTTC
CASSMSWRATYEQYF
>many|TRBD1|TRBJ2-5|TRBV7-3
TGTGCCAGCAGCCCGGCCGGACAGGGCGGAGGAGAGACCCAGTACTTC
CASSPAGQGGGETQYF